The 21 T cell receptor beta chains given below trace back to one sample, sequenced in a study of CD8+ T cells in alopecia areata. The sample's treatment: oral pan-JAK inhibitor, 5-10 mg twice daily. The authors extracted RNA and reverse transcribed it into cDNA as the sequencing template. Some clones are missing from TCRdb's copy, which holds only in-frame ones; the method was immunoSEQ multiplex PCR. The sample carries about 180,000 clones, about 55% recorded once. Source: CD8+ T cells sorted from blood, taken at week 24, from a patient treated with tofacitinib. The receptors were gathered from a human donor with alopecia areata.

This clone was seen a handful of times. The chain employs TRBV30 and TRBJ2-2; unclear D gene. V was trimmed by 2 bases and J by 6 bases, leaving 13 bases between them. The CDR3 is made up of 14 amino acids. CDR1 and CDR2 from the germline V gene are GTSNPN and SVGIG (reference sequence). The CDR3 here is CAWSPGGRPGELFF. The CDR3 DNA follows: TGTGCCTGGAGTCCCGGTGGTAGGCCCGGGGAGCTGTTTTTT.

The chain joins TRBV30 to TRBJ2-1, with D perhaps matching TRBD2 (6 bases). Trimming cost V 2 bases and J 8 bases, with 7 bases left between them. The V gene's germline CDR1 is GTSNPN and CDR2 SVGIG (reference sequence). The CDR3 runs to 11 residues. CDR3 amino acids: CAWSPSDEQFF. The CDR3 coding sequence is TGTGCCTGGAGTCCTAGCGATGAGCAGTTCTTC.

The chain uses TRBV16 and TRBJ1-1, with TRBD1 matching over 8 bases. The CDR3 has 14 amino acids. Trimming removed 7 bases from V and 3 bases from J; junction bases left unmatched: 7. Germline assignment: CDR1 KGHSY and CDR2 FQNENV. The CDR3 DNA sequence: TGTGCCAGCATCCGAGACAGGGGATACACTGAAGCTTTCTTT. Residues: CASIRDRGYTEAFF.

The rearrangement links TRBV30 to TRBJ2-7; the match to TRBD1 covers 10 bases. The germline V gene encodes CDR1 GTSNPN and CDR2 SVGIG (reference sequence). J lost 2 bases, V lost 2 bases, and 6 bases had no gene match. This CDR3 has 15 residues. In nucleotides, the CDR3 is TGTGCCTGGAGTACCGGACAGGGGGTAGCCTACGAGCAGTACTTC. As protein: CAWSTGQGVAYEQYF.

V gene TRBV4-3 combines with J gene TRBJ1-2, with D tentatively TRBD1 (6 bases). V was shortened by 0 bases and J by 4 bases, with 18 bases between the two germline ends. This CDR3 spans 17 amino acids. CDR1 and CDR2 (germline): LGHNA, YSLEER. The CDR3 DNA follows: TGCGCCAGCAGCCAAGATAGTGACAGGCTCACTCCCTATGGCTACACCTTC. Amino acids: CASSQDSDRLTPYGYTF.

The rearrangement joins TRBV5-1 to TRBJ1-1; a weak D match, TRBD1 (6 bases). The CDR3 length is 15 residues. Germline V gene data show CDR1 as SGHRS and CDR2 as YFSETQ. Trimming removed 3 bases at V and 1 base at J, with 13 bases between. CDR3 sequence: CASSSQGSPNTEAFF. The CDR3 DNA is TGCGCCAGCAGCTCACAGGGTTCCCCGAACACTGAAGCTTTCTTT. Full variable domain (remainder filled in from reference TRBV5-1 and TRBJ1-1): KAGVTQTPRYLIKTRGQQVTLSCSPISGHRSVSWYQQTPGQGLQFLFEYFSETQRNKGNFPGRFSGRQFSNSRSEMNVSTLELGDSALYLCASSSQGSPNTEAFFGQGTRLTVV.

The gene calls are TRBV7-9 and TRBJ2-7; the match to TRBD1 covers 11 bases. CDR1 is SEHNR and CDR2 is FQNEAQ in the germline V gene (reference sequence). There are 13 residues in the CDR3. J gave up 5 bases and V 5 bases, and 2 bases lay outside the gene matches. The CDR3 region is CASSLGQGDEQYF. The CDR3 coding sequence is TGTGCCAGCAGCCTGGGACAGGGGGACGAGCAGTACTTC.

This clone was seen a handful of times. This chain uses TRBV6-5 with TRBJ2-1, with 7 bases aligning to TRBD1. Germline CDR1 reads MNHEY; CDR2 reads SVGAGI. The CDR3 length is 13 residues. Germline trimming cut 6 bases from V and 8 bases from J; bases unmatched to any gene: 7. The DNA of the CDR3 is TGTGCCAGCAGCCACACAGGGGCGGATGAGCAGTTCTTC. Protein: CASSHTGADEQFF.

The V and J genes are TRBV7-9 and TRBJ1-2; D perhaps matches TRBD1 (6 bases). Per the germline V gene, CDR1 is SEHNR and CDR2 is FQNEAQ (reference sequence). V was cut by 5 bases and J by 5 bases, with 15 bases left in between. The CDR3 covers 14 residues. The CDR3 DNA follows: TGTGCCAGCAGCACAGGGCTCCGGTTATATGGCTACACCTTC. Protein sequence: CASSTGLRLYGYTF.

This clone has a handful of counts. The chain couples TRBV10-3 to TRBJ2-3; 10 nucleotides align to TRBD2. The length of the CDR3 is 17 residues. Germline V CDR1 and CDR2: ENHRY, SYGVKD. J was trimmed by 2 bases and V by 2 bases; bases with no gene match: 7. CDR3 bases: TGTGCCATCAGTGAGGAAATAGCGGGGGGAGTCACAGATACGCAGTATTTT. Translating gives CAISEEIAGGVTDTQYF.

The CDR3 nucleotides read TGTGCCAGCACCGACGGGGGGGGCCTGGAGCAGTACTTC. It is translated as CASTDGGGLEQYF. The J gene is TRBJ2-7, the V gene TRBV5-6; the match to TRBD2 covers 8 bases. V dropped 6 bases and J dropped 7; count of bases not matched to a gene: 9. The CDR3 loop spans 13 amino acids. Germline V lookup: CDR1 SGHDT, CDR2 YYEEEE.

This clone has a handful of counts. This sequence joins TRBV5-6 and TRBJ2-2; tentative D call: TRBD2 (6 bases). CDR3 length: 15 amino acids. V was clipped by 3 bases and J by 3 bases, with 12 bases between them. Per the germline V gene, CDR1 is SGHDT and CDR2 is YYEEEE. CDR3 DNA sequence: TGTGCCAGCAGCTCATGGGACTCTTACACCGGGGAGCTGTTTTTT. It codes for CASSSWDSYTGELFF.

The chain combines TRBV13 with TRBJ2-7; 8 positions match TRBD1. The CDR3 is 15 amino acids. Germline trimming cut 2 bases from V and 8 bases from J; bases unmatched to any gene: 11. Germline V CDR1 and CDR2: PRHDT, FYEKMQ (reference sequence). The CDR3 bases are TGTGCCAGCAGCTTATCCGGGACAGGCGTCGGGAAGCAGTACTTC. This sequence encodes CASSLSGTGVGKQYF.

The chain couples TRBV15 to TRBJ2-1; no clear D. V lost 5 bases and J 3 bases, leaving 11 bases between the germline ends. The germline V gene has CDR1 LNHNV and CDR2 YYDKDF (reference sequence). The CDR3 covers 14 residues. The CDR3 DNA reads as TGTGCCACCAGCCGGAGTAACAACTACAATGAGCAGTTCTTC. It translates to CATSRSNNYNEQFF.

The rearrangement joins TRBV19 to TRBJ2-1; the D gene is possibly TRBD1 (5 bases). Per germline, CDR1 LNHDA and CDR2 SQIVND (reference sequence). V was clipped by 3 bases and J by 7 bases, with 19 bases between them. This CDR3 has 16 amino acids. This CDR3 is CASSIRVGALGNEQFF. CDR3 DNA sequence: TGTGCCAGTAGTATTCGAGTAGGGGCCTTAGGGAATGAGCAGTTCTTC. Looking up the rest from reference TRBV19 and TRBJ2-1 gives the full variable domain: DGGITQSPKYLFRKEGQNVTLSCEQNLNHDAMYWYRQDPGQGLRLIYYSQIVNDFQKGDIAEGYSVSREKKESFPLTVTSAQKNPTAFYLCASSIRVGALGNEQFFGPGTRLTVL.

The genes are TRBV27 and TRBJ2-1; possibly TRBD1 for D (5 bases). Germline assignment: CDR1 MNHEY and CDR2 SMNVEV (reference sequence). The CDR3 loop spans 16 amino acids. V was shortened by 5 bases and J by 4 bases, with 18 bases between the two germline ends. The CDR3 is CASSLIPTDSYNEQFF. Here the CDR3 DNA reads TGTGCCAGCAGTCTCATACCAACTGACAGTTACAATGAGCAGTTCTTC.

V usage is TRBV7-9 and J usage is TRBJ2-7; D ambiguous. V lost 4 bases, J lost 1 base, and 17 bases lay in between. Germline V gene sequence: CDR1 SEHNR, CDR2 FQNEAQ (reference sequence). The CDR3 spans 16 residues. The CDR3: CASSSVSNHPSYEQYF. CDR3 nucleotides: TGTGCCAGCAGCTCTGTTTCCAACCATCCATCCTACGAGCAGTACTTC.

The rearrangement joins TRBV6-5 to TRBJ1-1; D is possibly TRBD1 (5 bases). V was clipped by 6 bases and J by 7 bases, with 12 bases between them. CDR1 is MNHEY and CDR2 is SVGAGI in the germline V gene. The CDR3 length is 12 residues. The CDR3 DNA reads as TGTGCCAGCAGGGGCCCGGGACTTGAAGCTTTCTTT. It specifies CASRGPGLEAFF.

This clone was observed a handful of times. This sequence joins TRBV7-3 and TRBJ2-3; D possibly corresponds to TRBD2 (5 bases). V dropped 6 bases and J dropped 2 bases, with 15 bases sitting between them. The V gene's germline CDR1 is SGHTA and CDR2 FQGTGA. This CDR3 region has 15 residues. The CDR3 protein is CASSLTGRYTDTQYF. The CDR3 DNA reads as TGTGCCAGCAGTCTAACGGGGAGATACACAGATACGCAGTATTTT.

This chain uses TRBV29-1 with TRBJ2-4, with unresolved D. Trimming removed 7 bases at V and 7 bases at J, with 14 bases between. The CDR3 is 12 residues long. Germline V CDR1 and CDR2: SQVTM, ANQGSEA. DNA for the CDR3: TGCAGCGGGGTCGGCCGACGGAACATTCAGTACTTC. This gives the protein CSGVGRRNIQYF.

For this clone: The same CDR3 also results from other DNA sequences found in this sample. The chain carries TRBV4-3 and TRBJ1-5; weak D call: TRBD1 (5 bases). Between the trimmed V and J ends, which lost 0 bases and 4 bases, there was a span of 10 bases. Germline CDR1 is LGHNA and CDR2 is YSLEER. This CDR3 is built from 15 residues. The CDR3 loop is CASSQDRQLNQPQHF. CDR3 bases: TGCGCCAGCAGCCAAGATCGACAGCTAAATCAGCCCCAGCATTTT.